This passage covers 28 T cell receptor beta chains from one sample sequenced in a study of cytomegalovirus exposure and HLA in healthy donors. PCR employed 60 Vbeta and 13 Jbeta primers. Produced via immunoSEQ multiplex PCR; TCRdb's table is partial and in-frame only. In all, the sample yields tens of thousands of clones. Specimen: PBMCs. Every receptor here comes from a woman aged 40 to 50 in good health and CMV-seropositive.

This clone counts as medium-sized by frequency. The V call is TRBV27, the J call TRBJ2-5; 7 bases align to TRBD2. CDR1 and CDR2 (germline): MNHEY, SMNVEV (reference sequence). The V and J ends lost 4 bases and 9 bases, in that order; junction bases with no gene match: 20. CDR3 size: 17 residues. CDR3 loop: CASSSLFTPGTKEPQYF. In DNA, the CDR3 is TGTGCCAGCAGTTCACTATTTACCCCCGGGACTAAGGAACCCCAGTACTTC.

V and J are TRBV18 and TRBJ2-7; D is perhaps TRBD2 (5 bases). CDR1 is KGHSH and CDR2 is LQKENI in the germline V gene. Trimming took off 3 bases at V and 1 base at J, with 7 bases between the two ends. This CDR3 is built from 13 residues. DNA for the CDR3: TGTGCCAGCTCACCTGGGAGTTCCTACGAGCAGTACTTC. It is translated as CASSPGSSYEQYF.

The chain carries TRBV7-2 and TRBJ1-1, with 9 bases matching TRBD1. The V gene end was trimmed by 5 bases and the J gene end by 4 bases; junction bases not matched to a gene: 5. Germline V gene lookup returns CDR1 SGHTA and CDR2 FQGNSA. This CDR3 is built from 14 residues. CDR3 protein: CASSGGTGSTEAFF. The CDR3 region has the DNA TGTGCCAGCAGCGGCGGGACAGGGAGCACTGAAGCTTTCTTT.

The V and J genes are TRBV6-1 and TRBJ1-5; D remains ambiguous. Germline V CDR1 and CDR2: MNHNS, SASEGT. This CDR3 has 11 residues. The germline V and J ends were trimmed by 3 bases and 6 bases, with 3 bases remaining between them. CDR3 sequence reads: CASSDSQPQHF. As DNA, the CDR3 is TGTGCCAGCAGTGATAGTCAGCCCCAGCATTTT.

The V gene is TRBV5-4, the J gene TRBJ1-1, with D uncertain. Deletions cut 2 bases from V and 8 bases from J, with 10 bases between. The CDR3 covers 12 residues. CDR1 and CDR2 from the germline V gene are SGHNT and YYREEE (reference sequence). CDR3: CASSFGESEAFF. CDR3 nucleotide sequence: TGTGCCAGCAGCTTTGGTGAGAGCGAAGCTTTCTTT.

The chain uses TRBV29-1 and TRBJ1-2, with D hard to call. The CDR3 has 12 residues. Per germline, CDR1 SQVTM and CDR2 ANQGSEA. V was pared by 7 bases and J by 0 bases, with 9 bases between. The CDR3 nucleotides are TGCAGCGGGGCGAGAGCTAACTATGGCTACACCTTC. It is translated as CSGARANYGYTF.

The chain is built from TRBV7-7 and TRBJ2-7, with D possibly TRBD2 on 6 matching bases. The CDR3 length is 14 residues. Germline CDR1 and CDR2: SSHAT and FNYEAQ (reference sequence). V was clipped by 5 bases and J by 1 base, with 12 bases between them. Here the CDR3 DNA reads TGTGCCAGCAGCCCCGGCGGGGATTCCTACGAGCAGTACTTC. The encoded protein is CASSPGGDSYEQYF.

This chain uses TRBV30 with TRBJ2-1; D gene unclear. The length of the CDR3 is 10 residues. V shed 6 bases and J shed 10 bases, with 10 bases lying between them. Germline V gives CDR1 GTSNPN, CDR2 SVGIG (reference sequence). The CDR3 region is CACATGEQFF. For the CDR3, the DNA is TGTGCCTGCGCCACCGGGGAGCAGTTCTTC.

The CDR3 loop reads CASSSTGGPGGTQYF. CDR3 DNA sequence: TGCGCCAGCAGTTCAACGGGAGGGCCCGGTGGAACGCAGTATTTT. The chain is built from TRBV10-1 and TRBJ2-3; 8 nucleotides match TRBD2. The V gene's germline CDR1 is WNHNN and CDR2 SYGVQD (reference sequence). The V gene end was trimmed by 5 bases and the J gene end by 9 bases; junction bases not matched to a gene: 13. This CDR3 region has 15 residues.

The CDR3 nucleotides read TGTGCCTGGAGTGTAGGGTACAGGGGCTATGGGGATGAGCAGTTCTTC. Translated: CAWSVGYRGYGDEQFF. V usage is TRBV30 and J usage is TRBJ2-1, with 7 bases matching TRBD1. This CDR3 contains 16 residues. Germline values: CDR1 GTSNPN, CDR2 SVGIG (reference sequence). Germline trimming cut 0 bases from V and 8 bases from J; bases unmatched to any gene: 13.

The chain uses TRBV2 and TRBJ2-7; the match to TRBD2 covers 8 bases. The length of the CDR3 is 16 residues. Germline V CDR1 and CDR2: SNHLY, FYNNEI. The V segment lost 1 base and the J segment 0 bases; nucleotides outside the gene matches: 5. CDR3: CASSEVAGGHSYEQYF. The CDR3 nucleotides are TGTGCCAGCAGTGAAGTGGCGGGGGGCCACTCCTACGAGCAGTACTTC.

In DNA form, the CDR3 reads TGTGCCAGCCGCACAGGGAACACAGATACGCAGTATTTT. Its protein product is CASRTGNTDTQYF. The chain uses TRBV7-3 and TRBJ2-3; D possibly corresponds to TRBD1 (6 bases). Per germline, CDR1 SGHTA and CDR2 FQGTGA. The CDR3 contains 13 residues. With 8 bases removed from V and 2 bases from J, the gap between germline ends came to 11 bases.

The rearrangement uses TRBV30 and TRBJ1-1; no clear D gene. The CDR3 loop spans 13 amino acids. Looked up from germline, CDR1 is GTSNPN and CDR2 is SVGIG (reference sequence). V lost 2 bases and J 5 bases, leaving 12 bases between the germline ends. CDR3 loop: CAWSSGEQTEAFF. The DNA of the CDR3 is TGTGCCTGGAGTAGCGGTGAACAGACTGAAGCTTTCTTT.

This chain uses TRBV5-8 with TRBJ2-7, with D tentatively TRBD1 (5 bases). CDR1 and CDR2 from the germline V gene are SGHTS and YDEGEE. The CDR3 has 14 amino acids. V was trimmed by 2 bases and J by 1 base, leaving 10 bases between them. The CDR3 region has the DNA TGTGCCAGCAGCTTTGGGGCCAAGTCCTACGAGCAGTACTTC. Translated: CASSFGAKSYEQYF.

The rearrangement joins TRBV5-6 to TRBJ1-4; weak D call: TRBD1 (6 bases). Germline-derived CDR1 and CDR2 are SGHDT and YYEEEE. The CDR3 is 14 residues long. The germline V and J ends were trimmed by 5 bases and 5 bases, with 13 bases remaining between them. The CDR3 bases are TGTGCCAGCAGTCGGGACAATGGAAATGAAAAACTGTTTTTT. It is translated as CASSRDNGNEKLFF.

This chain joins TRBV4-2 and TRBJ2-7; 12 nucleotides align to TRBD2. Trimming at V came to 1 base and at J to 4 bases, leaving 5 bases not matched to a gene. Germline V gives CDR1 LGHNA, CDR2 YNFKEQ. This CDR3 region has 16 residues. The chain's CDR3 is CASSQVHLAGGYEQYF. CDR3 DNA: TGTGCCAGCAGCCAAGTTCACCTAGCGGGAGGGTACGAGCAGTACTTC.

The V call is TRBV2, the J call TRBJ2-3; 7 bases agree with TRBD1. Germline CDR1 reads SNHLY; CDR2 reads FYNNEI. This CDR3 comprises 17 residues. Trimming at V came to 4 bases and at J to 0 bases, leaving 10 bases not matched to a gene. CDR3 loop: CASSVPYRGHSTDTQYF. DNA of the CDR3: TGTGCCAGCAGTGTACCTTACAGGGGCCATAGCACAGATACGCAGTATTTT.

The chain combines TRBV5-6 with TRBJ2-3, with D possibly matching TRBD2 (6 bases). The germline V gene encodes CDR1 SGHDT and CDR2 YYEEEE. CDR3 size: 14 residues. V lost 4 bases and J 6 bases, leaving 15 bases between the germline ends. In nucleotides, the CDR3 is TGTGCCAGCAGCCCCAGCGGGCGCGTGGATACGCAGTATTTT. This translates into CASSPSGRVDTQYF.

The chain joins TRBV7-9 to TRBJ2-1, with TRBD1 as a possible D gene (7 bases). V dropped 4 bases and J dropped 3 bases, with 19 bases sitting between them. CDR1 is SEHNR, CDR2 FQNEAQ, per germline (reference sequence). The CDR3 covers 17 residues. CDR3 region: CASSSDLGGGYYNEQFF. The CDR3 DNA reads as TGTGCCAGCAGCTCCGACCTAGGAGGGGGCTACTACAATGAGCAGTTCTTC.

The chain couples TRBV9 to TRBJ2-1; TRBD2 matches 8 bases. CDR1 is SGDLS and CDR2 is YYNGEE in the germline V gene. The CDR3 contains 15 residues. After removal of 2 bases from V and 4 bases from J, the junction contained 5 bases not matched to a gene. CDR3 in DNA: TGTGCCAGCAGCGTTGACGGGAGGGCTTACAATGAGCAGTTCTTC. This translates into CASSVDGRAYNEQFF.

The gene calls are TRBV7-2 and TRBJ2-1; 7 nucleotides agree with TRBD2. The length of the CDR3 is 18 residues. Germline V CDR1 and CDR2: SGHTA, FQGNSA. The V gene end was trimmed by 2 bases and the J gene end by 10 bases; junction bases not matched to a gene: 20. The CDR3 spells CASSLKFWGWLAETEQFF. DNA of the CDR3: TGTGCCAGCAGCTTAAAGTTTTGGGGTTGGCTAGCGGAGACCGAGCAGTTCTTC.

This sequence joins TRBV14 and TRBJ2-2; weak D call: TRBD2 (5 bases). Per germline, CDR1 SGHDN and CDR2 FVKESK. V shed 3 bases and J shed 5 bases, with 13 bases lying between them. The CDR3 runs to 15 residues. CDR3 DNA sequence: TGTGCCAGCAGCCAGCGGGCCCGATGGACCGGGGAGCTGTTTTTT. Translating it yields CASSQRARWTGELFF.

CDR3 loop: CASSEPSNPYEQYF. As DNA, the CDR3 is TGCGCCAGCAGTGAACCCAGTAACCCCTACGAGCAGTACTTC. The J gene is TRBJ2-7, the V gene TRBV10-1, with unresolved D. The CDR3 length is 14 residues. Germline V gene lookup returns CDR1 WNHNN and CDR2 SYGVQD (reference sequence). V gave up 3 bases and J gave up 2 bases, with 11 bases separating them.

The gene calls are TRBV6-5 and TRBJ2-7; perhaps TRBD2 as D (5 bases). The CDR3 spans 14 residues. V lost 0 bases, J lost 3 bases, and 9 bases lay in between. CDR1 is MNHEY and CDR2 is SVGAGI in the germline V gene. This CDR3 is CASSYSRGHYEQYF. The CDR3 nucleotides read TGTGCCAGCAGTTACTCGAGAGGGCACTACGAGCAGTACTTC.

The rearrangement links TRBV29-1 to TRBJ2-5, with a tentative D call TRBD2 (6 bases). The CDR3 spans 13 residues. Germline lookup yields CDR1 SQVTM and CDR2 ANQGSEA. Deletions cut 3 bases from V and 7 bases from J, with 15 bases between. CDR3 nucleotide sequence: TGCAGCGTTGAGTGGGAGGCCGGGGCGACCCAGTACTTC. It specifies CSVEWEAGATQYF.

The genes are TRBV7-6 and TRBJ2-1; the match to TRBD2 covers 11 bases. CDR1 and CDR2 (germline): SGHVS, FNYEAQ. The ends lost 1 base at V and 8 bases at J; junction bases unmatched: 13. The length of the CDR3 is 18 residues. This CDR3 reads CASSLVVSGRAFGDEQFF. The CDR3 nucleotides are TGTGCCAGCAGCTTAGTAGTTAGCGGGAGGGCCTTTGGGGATGAGCAGTTCTTC.

The gene calls are TRBV29-1 and TRBJ2-7; D ambiguous. V lost 3 bases, J lost 0 bases, and 12 bases lay in between. This CDR3 has 14 amino acids. The germline CDR1 and CDR2 sequences are SQVTM and ANQGSEA. This chain's CDR3 is CSVEVPSSSYEQYF. The CDR3 DNA reads as TGCAGCGTTGAGGTCCCCTCTAGCTCCTACGAGCAGTACTTC.

The chain has TRBV30 and TRBJ2-1, with TRBD2 matching 9 bases. Looked up from germline, CDR1 is GTSNPN and CDR2 is SVGIG (reference sequence). Losses at the gene ends were 4 bases for V and 3 bases for J; bases not matched to a gene: 4. The CDR3 runs 14 residues. Here the CDR3 DNA reads TGTGCCTGGAAGGCGGGAGGGTTCTACAATGAGCAGTTCTTC. Translation: CAWKAGGFYNEQFF.